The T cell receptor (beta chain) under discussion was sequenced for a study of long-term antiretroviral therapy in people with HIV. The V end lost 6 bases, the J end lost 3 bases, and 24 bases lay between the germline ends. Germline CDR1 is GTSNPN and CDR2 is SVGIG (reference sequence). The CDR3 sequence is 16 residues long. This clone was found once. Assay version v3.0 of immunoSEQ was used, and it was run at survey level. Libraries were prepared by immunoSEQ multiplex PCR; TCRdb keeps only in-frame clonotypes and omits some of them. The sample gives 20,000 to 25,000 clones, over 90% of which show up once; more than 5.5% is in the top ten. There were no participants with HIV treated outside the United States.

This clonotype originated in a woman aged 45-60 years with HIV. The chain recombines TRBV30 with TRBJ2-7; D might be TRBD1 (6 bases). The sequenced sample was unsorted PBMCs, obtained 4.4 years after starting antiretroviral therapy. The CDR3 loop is CACLGQIYERGYEQYF. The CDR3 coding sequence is TGTGCCTGTTTAGGACAGATTTATGAAAGGGGCTACGAGCAGTACTTC.